The next 29 T cell receptor beta chains were all read from a single sample in a study of T cells in Graves' hyperthyroidism and ophthalmopathy. RNA transcripts were the template for amplifying TCR beta CDR3 regions. The HTBI primer set served for first-round RT-PCR of the TCR CDR3. TCRdb fed the multiplex PCR reads into MiXCR, producing one record per CDR3 protein. The table has approximately 420,000 distinct CDR3 sequences, 15% seen once. Sequenced input: blood. These receptor sequences come from a woman aged 30 to 39 with Graves' hyperthyroidism.

In its sample, this clonotype was seen a few times. The rearrangement links TRBV6-1 to TRBJ2-1; tentative D call: TRBD1 (6 bases). Germline CDR1 reads MNHNS; CDR2 reads SASEGT. Trimming took 5 bases from V and 0 from J, leaving 20 bases between them. This CDR3 contains 18 residues. The CDR3 nucleotides read TGTGCCAGCAGTCGCGCCTACCAGGGGCTTCCCTCCTACAATGAGCAGTTCTTC. It yields the protein CASSRAYQGLPSYNEQFF.

This chain connects TRBV5-4 to TRBJ2-2; 9 bases line up with TRBD2. Germline values: CDR1 SGHNT, CDR2 YYREEE (reference sequence). The CDR3 extends over 17 amino acids. V shed 0 bases and J 3 bases; nucleotides not matched to a gene: 6. The CDR3 sequence is CASSLASGAGYTGELFF. CDR3 DNA: TGTGCCAGCAGCTTGGCTAGCGGGGCCGGCTACACCGGGGAGCTGTTTTTT.

V gene TRBV11-1 combines with J gene TRBJ2-1; D may correspond to TRBD1 or TRBD2 (6 bases each). The J call may be mistaken, given a closer DNA end match to TRBJ2-7. This CDR3 spans 14 amino acids. CDR1 and CDR2 from the germline V gene are SGHAT and FQDESV (reference sequence). CDR3 sequence: CASSLEGGHNEQYF. The CDR3 nucleotides are TGTGCCAGCAGCTTAGAGGGGGGACATAATGAGCAGTACTTC.

This clonotype was found once. The rearrangement joins TRBV28 to TRBJ2-3; 11 nucleotides agree with TRBD2. The CDR3 runs 18 residues. Per the germline V gene, CDR1 is MDHEN and CDR2 is SYDVKM. The V gene end was trimmed by 5 bases and the J gene end by 2 bases; junction bases not matched to a gene: 12. The CDR3, as DNA: TGTGCCAGCAGTCCGAAACGGACTAGCGGGCGTTTCACAGATACGCAGTATTTT. Protein sequence: CASSPKRTSGRFTDTQYF.

This clonotype was recorded many times. The J gene is TRBJ2-2, the V gene TRBV11-2; TRBD2 matches 9 bases. The germline V gene encodes CDR1 SGHAT and CDR2 FQNNGV. Trimming cost V 5 bases and J 7 bases; bases outside gene matches: 8. The CDR3 totals 15 residues. The DNA for the CDR3 is TGTGCCAGCAGCGGGATAGCGGGAGCCTTCGGGGAGCTGTTTTTT. Its translation: CASSGIAGAFGELFF.

This clonotype was detected many times. The CDR3 spells CATAYSTEAFF. CDR3 DNA: TGTGCCACCGCGTATAGCACTGAAGCTTTCTTT. The rearrangement joins TRBV6-1 to TRBJ1-1; D unresolved. V lost 10 bases and J 4 bases, leaving 10 bases between the germline ends. This CDR3 is built from 11 residues. Germline V CDR1 and CDR2: MNHNS, SASEGT.

On this clonotype: This may be a read error: a much more frequent sequence differs by one nucleotide. V usage is TRBV27 and J usage is TRBJ2-1, with D possibly matching TRBD2 (6 bases). This CDR3 comprises 13 residues. Between the trimmed V and J ends, which lost 3 bases and 9 bases, there was a span of 12 bases. Germline assignment: CDR1 MNHEY and CDR2 SMNVEV (reference sequence). DNA of the CDR3: TGTGCCAGCAGTTTCAGCACCGGGAGTGAGCAGTTCTTC. Amino acids: CASSFSTGSEQFF.

The count of this clonotype is one. The V call is TRBV7-2, the J call TRBJ2-7, with TRBD2 matching over 9 bases. After removal of 2 bases from V and 1 base from J, the junction contained 9 bases not matched to a gene. This CDR3 region has 17 residues. Germline V gene lookup returns CDR1 SGHTA and CDR2 FQGNSA. DNA for the CDR3: TGTGCCAGCAGCTTAAACTCCGCGGCGGGAGGGTCCTACGAGCAGTACTTC. It is translated as CASSLNSAAGGSYEQYF. The complete variable domain, with remaining parts taken from reference TRBV7-2 and TRBJ2-7, reads GAGVSQSPSNKVTEKGKDVELRCDPISGHTALYWYRQSLGQGLEFLIYFQGNSAPDKSGLPSDRFSAERTGGSVSTLTIQRTQQEDSAVYLCASSLNSAAGGSYEQYFGPGTRLTVT.

The table lists this clonotype with a few counts. The chain combines TRBV7-3 with TRBJ2-6; 7 positions match TRBD2. This CDR3 is built from 16 residues. Germline V gene lookup returns CDR1 SGHTA and CDR2 FQGTGA. Trimming cost V 2 bases and J 0 bases; bases outside gene matches: 1. The CDR3 region is CASSLRGGSGANVLTF. DNA for the CDR3: TGTGCCAGCAGCTTACGCGGGGGCTCTGGGGCCAACGTCCTGACTTTC.

This clonotype was counted at least ten times. The V and J genes are TRBV20-1 and TRBJ2-1, with 13 bases that match TRBD2. The V segment lost 0 bases and the J segment 8 bases; nucleotides outside the gene matches: 7. Looked up from germline, CDR1 is DFQATT and CDR2 is SNEGSKA (reference sequence). This CDR3 has 16 amino acids. CDR3 DNA sequence: TGCAGTGCTAGAGATCGACTAGCGGGAGGACGATATGAGCAGTTCTTC. This gives the protein CSARDRLAGGRYEQFF.

This clonotype was picked up many times. The J gene is TRBJ2-1, the V gene TRBV10-2; 14 bases align to TRBD2. Per the germline V gene, CDR1 is WSHSY and CDR2 is SAAADI. CDR3 length: 17 amino acids. V lost 6 bases to trimming and J lost 7 bases; unmatched junction nucleotides: 11. The CDR3 sequence: CASSRTGGLAGANEQFF. The CDR3 region has the DNA TGCGCCAGCAGCCGGACTGGGGGACTAGCGGGAGCGAATGAGCAGTTCTTC.

This clonotype came up a few times. The chain uses TRBV25-1 and TRBJ2-2; D gene uncertain. V dropped 6 bases and J dropped 3 bases, with 8 bases sitting between them. The germline V gene has CDR1 MGHDK and CDR2 SYGVNS. The CDR3 spans 13 residues. This CDR3 is CASRMGDTGELFF. Written as DNA, the CDR3 is TGTGCCAGCAGGATGGGTGACACCGGGGAGCTGTTTTTT.

This clonotype has ten or more counts. V usage is TRBV28 and J usage is TRBJ1-1, with unresolved D. The CDR3 has 11 amino acids. V lost 5 bases to trimming and J lost 11 bases, with 12 bases between them. Per the germline V gene, CDR1 is MDHEN and CDR2 is SYDVKM. For the CDR3, the DNA is TGTGCCAGCAGTATACTTCGTGAGGCTTTCTTT. This sequence encodes CASSILREAFF.

This clonotype turned up a few times. J is TRBJ2-5 and V is TRBV5-1, with D possibly called TRBD1 or TRBD2 (5 bases each). Germline loops: CDR1 SGHRS, CDR2 YFSETQ. This CDR3 is 16 amino acids long. Trimming stripped 6 bases from V and 1 base from J, with 19 bases between. The CDR3 loop reads CASTQTGRQIQETQYF. As DNA, the CDR3 is TGCGCCAGCACCCAGACGGGACGACAGATCCAAGAGACCCAGTACTTC.

This clonotype was observed a handful of times. The rearrangement joins TRBV20-1 to TRBJ1-1, with no clear D. V gave up 3 bases and J gave up 2 bases, with 16 bases separating them. CDR1 is DFQATT and CDR2 is SNEGSKA in the germline V gene (reference sequence). CDR3 length equals 15 residues. The DNA for the CDR3 is TGCAGTGCTAGTTCCGGGTCAATCTTAAACACTGAAGCTTTCTTT. This encodes CSASSGSILNTEAFF.

This clonotype was observed many times. The chain carries TRBV11-3 and TRBJ1-5; D gene ambiguous. Trimming removed 3 bases at V and 4 bases at J, with 7 bases between. This CDR3 is built from 13 residues. Germline lookup yields CDR1 SGHNT and CDR2 YENEEA. CDR3 loop: CASSFARNQPQHF. Here the CDR3 DNA reads TGTGCCAGCAGCTTCGCGAGAAATCAGCCCCAGCATTTT.

Many counts were recorded for this clonotype. The chain carries TRBV12-3 or TRBV12-4 and TRBJ1-1; D is perhaps TRBD1 (5 bases). CDR3 length: 13 residues. The ends were cut back, 2 bases at V and 11 bases at J, with 15 bases in the middle. The CDR3 loop reads CASSLQFGGGAFF. CDR3 in DNA: TGTGCCAGCAGTTTACAATTCGGGGGGGGGGCTTTCTTT.

The rearrangement links TRBV19 to TRBJ2-5, with D perhaps TRBD1 or TRBD2 (6 bases each). The length of the CDR3 is 14 residues. V was shortened by 6 bases and J by 5 bases, with 16 bases between the two germline ends. Germline CDR1 and CDR2: LNHDA and SQIVND (reference sequence). The CDR3, as DNA: TGTGCCAGTAGGCCCCCGGGGGCCGGGGAGACCCAGTACTTC. Translated: CASRPPGAGETQYF.

In this sample, this clonotype turned up many times. The chain links TRBV7-2 to TRBJ2-3, with 8 nucleotides matching TRBD2. J was trimmed by 4 bases and V by 5 bases; bases with no gene match: 5. The CDR3 covers 14 residues. Germline CDR1 is SGHTA and CDR2 is FQGNSA. The CDR3 DNA follows: TGTGCCAGCAGCACCCGAGCGGGAGCAGATACGCAGTATTTT. It codes for CASSTRAGADTQYF.

This clonotype was counted only a few times. Germline is not matched at one junction end, which may reflect a read error. The rearrangement links TRBV7-2 to TRBJ1-1; TRBD1 might be the D (5 bases). The germline gives CDR1 SGHTA, CDR2 FQGNSA. The CDR3 covers 15 residues. CDR3 sequence: CASSLTVFMNTEAFF. As DNA, the CDR3 is TGTGCCAGCAGCTTGACAGTTTTCATGAACACTGAGGCTTTCTTT.

The chain employs TRBV7-9 and TRBJ2-7; D remains unclear. Trimming left V 2 bases short and J 4 bases short, with 18 bases between. There are 16 residues in the CDR3. Germline V gene sequence: CDR1 SEHNR, CDR2 FQNEAQ (reference sequence). The CDR3 DNA sequence: TGTGCCAGCAGCTTAACTTATGAAAGTAACCCTTACGAGCAGTACTTC. It yields the protein CASSLTYESNPYEQYF.

The chain combines TRBV5-4 with TRBJ2-2, with TRBD1 matching 9 bases. The CDR3 runs to 15 residues. V dropped 4 bases and J dropped 6; count of bases not matched to a gene: 7. Germline V lookup: CDR1 SGHNT, CDR2 YYREEE (reference sequence). As DNA, the CDR3 is TGTGCCAGCAGCGGGCAGGACAGGGGTGCCGGGGAGCTGTTTTTT. Translation gives CASSGQDRGAGELFF.

The rearrangement links TRBV6-5 to TRBJ1-2, with a possible D match to TRBD1 (6 bases). Germline assignment: CDR1 MNHEY and CDR2 SVGAGI. V was pared by 2 bases and J by 8 bases, with 15 bases between. This CDR3 has 14 residues. The CDR3 DNA reads TGTGCCAGCAGTTACGGGGGCACCCAAGGAGGCTACACCTTC. Translation gives CASSYGGTQGGYTF.

The rearrangement uses TRBV5-1 and TRBJ2-6; D unclear. V lost 5 bases, J lost 0 bases, and 9 bases lay in between. Germline loops: CDR1 SGHRS, CDR2 YFSETQ. This CDR3 region has 15 residues. The CDR3 loop reads CASRVESSGANVLTF. CDR3 sequence (DNA): TGCGCCAGCAGGGTTGAGAGCTCTGGGGCCAACGTCCTGACTTTC.

There are many counts of this clonotype. This chain uses TRBV20-1 with TRBJ2-4, with 9 bases aligning to TRBD2. V lost 1 base to trimming and J lost 1 base; unmatched junction nucleotides: 8. The CDR3 is made up of 17 amino acids. Germline lookup yields CDR1 DFQATT and CDR2 SNEGSKA (reference sequence). The CDR3 is CSARAGGGVGAKNIQYF. In DNA, the CDR3 is TGCAGTGCTAGAGCGGGCGGGGGGGTTGGTGCCAAAAACATTCAGTACTTC.

This clonotype was observed a handful of times. The gene calls are TRBV10-1 and TRBJ2-2; 8 bases match TRBD1. The CDR3 loop spans 16 amino acids. J was trimmed by 4 bases and V by 2 bases; bases with no gene match: 6. Germline values: CDR1 WNHNN, CDR2 SYGVQD (reference sequence). CDR3 region: CASSEAGGTGTGELFF. CDR3 DNA sequence: TGCGCCAGCAGTGAGGCAGGGGGCACGGGCACCGGGGAGCTGTTTTTT.

This clonotype was counted ten times or more. The rearrangement uses TRBV5-1 and TRBJ2-1, with D perhaps TRBD2 (5 bases). The germline gives CDR1 SGHRS, CDR2 YFSETQ. Trimming stripped 0 bases from V and 1 base from J, with 11 bases between. CDR3 length: 16 residues. The CDR3 here is CASSLVSGYSYNEQFF. The CDR3 nucleotides are TGCGCCAGCAGCTTGGTAAGCGGTTATTCCTACAATGAGCAGTTCTTC.

This clonotype was observed many times. The CDR3 here is CSAEGTAGEQYF. CDR3 nucleotide sequence: TGCAGTGCCGAAGGGACTGCAGGGGAGCAGTACTTC. This chain connects TRBV20-1 to TRBJ2-7, with a possible D match to TRBD2 (6 bases). In germline, CDR1 is DFQATT, CDR2 SNEGSKA (reference sequence). V lost 6 bases to trimming and J lost 7 bases, with 16 bases between them. This CDR3 contains 12 residues.

The rearrangement links TRBV20-1 to TRBJ2-3; D possibly uses TRBD1 or TRBD2 (5 bases each). Per germline, CDR1 DFQATT and CDR2 SNEGSKA (reference sequence). The V end lost 2 bases, the J end lost 2 bases, and 17 bases lay between the germline ends. The CDR3 has 16 amino acids. CDR3 sequence: CSARPSGPKYTDTQYF. The DNA for the CDR3 is TGCAGTGCTAGACCATCGGGACCTAAATACACAGATACGCAGTATTTT.